This TCR beta chain was recorded in a study of cytomegalovirus exposure and HLA in healthy donors. This clone appeared a few times. Germline-derived CDR1 and CDR2 are SEHNR and FQNEAQ (reference sequence). The junction had 5 bases not matched to a gene; V was cut back by 0 bases and J by 4 bases. CDR3 size: 15 residues. 60 Vbeta and 13 Jbeta primers were used in PCR. Assay: immunoSEQ multiplex PCR; the TCRdb copy retains only in-frame clones and omits some. The table has tens of thousands of clones, around two thirds seen once. The sample consisted of PBMCs. The receptor comes from a woman aged 30 to 39 in good health and CMV-seropositive. The chain carries TRBV7-9 and TRBJ1-1; TRBD1 aligns across 7 bases. CDR3 DNA: TGTGCCAGCAGCTTAGCCAGGGGGTCGGGCACTGAAGCTTTCTTT. This gives the protein CASSLARGSGTEAFF.